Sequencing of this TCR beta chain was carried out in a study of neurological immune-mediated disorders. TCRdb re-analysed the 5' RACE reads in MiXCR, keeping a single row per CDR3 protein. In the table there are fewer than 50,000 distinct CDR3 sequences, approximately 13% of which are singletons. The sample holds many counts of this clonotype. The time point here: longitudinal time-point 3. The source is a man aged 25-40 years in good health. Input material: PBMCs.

Written as DNA, the CDR3 is TGTGCCACCAGTGGGAGAGGACAGGGAGGGTACAATGAGCAGTTCTTC. Protein sequence: CATSGRGQGGYNEQFF. V and J are TRBV24-1 and TRBJ2-1, with D perhaps matching TRBD1 (8 bases). The CDR3 contains 16 residues. CDR1 and CDR2 from the germline V gene are KGHDR and SFDVKD. Trimming shortened V by 5 bases and J by 4 bases, and 17 bases separated the two germline ends.